This T cell receptor (beta chain) was captured in a study of shared clonotypes between healthy human individuals. Germline V CDR1 and CDR2: SGHRS, YFSETQ. The CDR3 is 13 residues long. V shed 1 base and J shed 4 bases, with 8 bases lying between them. Repertoires were generated with immunoSEQ multiplex PCR, while TCRdb's copy carries only in-frame clones and drops some. Counted here are about 610,000 clones, around 97% occurring once; the ten biggest clones make up about 0.057%. The sequence came from a woman between 25 and 40 years old in good health. The sample was naive CD4+ T cells sorted from blood. Subset: CD45RA+ positively selected. V is TRBV5-1 and J is TRBJ1-2; tentatively, D is TRBD1 (5 bases). The CDR3 protein is CASSLRQSYGYTF. The CDR3 DNA reads as TGCGCCAGCAGCTTGAGACAGTCCTATGGCTACACCTTC.